Listed below are T cell receptor beta chains from one sample, sequenced in a study of regulatory T cells in long-lasting Graves disease. TCRdb re-derived calls from the multiplex PCR reads in MiXCR, one entry per CDR3 protein. The profile shows under 800,000 distinct CDR3 sequences, approximately 15% of them singletons. This sample also appeared in a second study, on T cells in Graves' hyperthyroidism and ophthalmopathy.

Specimen: peripheral blood mononuclear cells (PBMCs), collected at new diagnosis, from a patient treated with antithyroid drugs. The origin of the receptors is a woman in her 30s with Graves disease. The CDR3 runs from the conserved cysteine through the conserved F or W. D genes are given only for firm matches. A clone size is listed for some rows: how often the clone was seen (once, few, many), or a class if it is expanded.

>NA|once|TRBJ1-5|TRBV19
CASSIMGGNQPQHF
TGTGCCAGTAGTATAATGGGGGGCAATCAGCCCCAGCATTTT
>NA|many|TRBJ2-2|TRBV5-1
CASSLDGGPGELFF
TGCGCCAGCAGCTTGGACGGCGGTCCCGGGGAGCTGTTTTTT
>TRBD1|many|TRBJ1-3|TRBV12-3/TRBV12-4
CASRKGQVSGNTIYF
TGTGCCAGCAGGAAGGGACAGGTCTCTGGAAACACCATATATTTT
>TRBD1|many|TRBJ1-3|TRBV6-9
CASSYAGQGGNTIYF
TGTGCCAGCAGTTACGCCGGACAGGGAGGAAACACCATATATTTT
>NA|NA|TRBJ1-2|TRBV18
CASSPTAGYGCTF
TGTGCCAGCTCACCAACAGCAGGGTATGGCTGCACCTTC
>NA|many|TRBJ1-1|TRBV9
CASSVRGTEAFF
TGTGCCAGCAGCGTACGAGGCACTGAAGCTTTCTTT
>NA|NA|TRBJ2-5|TRBV2
CASSTRTEGETQYF
TGTGCCAGCAGTACCCGGACAGAGGGAGAGACCCAGTACTTC
>NA|many|TRBJ1-1|TRBV11-2
CASSLDGTGEAFF
TGTGCCAGCAGCTTAGATGGGACGGGCGAAGCTTTCTTT
>NA|NA|TRBJ1-6|TRBV25-1
CASSVGQNISPLHF
TGTGCCAGCAGTGTCGGGCAGAACATCTCACCCCTCCACTTT
>NA|NA|TRBJ1-5|TRBV30
CAWSFQTSGQPQHF
TGTGCCTGGAGTTTTCAGACATCAGGTCAGCCCCAGCATTTT
>NA|NA|TRBJ2-5|TRBV19
CASSIDRETQYF
TGTGCCAGTAGTATAGACAGAGAGACCCAGTACTTC
>TRBD1|many|TRBJ2-4|TRBV28
CASSYSDRGGIQYF
TGTGCCAGCAGTTACTCTGACAGGGGGGGCATTCAGTACTTC
>NA|many|TRBJ1-5|TRBV11-2
CASSLASGQPQHF
TGTGCCAGCAGCTTAGCAAGCGGGCAGCCCCAGCATTTT
>NA|NA|TRBJ1-2|TRBV7-9
CASGRGSKADYGYTF
TGTGCCAGCGGCCGCGGAAGCAAGGCAGATTATGGCTACACCTTC
>NA|NA|TRBJ2-3|TRBV5-6
CASSGKTGDITDTQYF
TGTGCCAGCAGCGGCAAAACAGGAGATATCACAGATACGCAGTATTTT
>NA|few|TRBJ2-1|TRBV18
CASSPITGVQNEQFF
TGTGCCAGCTCACCCATAACGGGAGTTCAAAATGAGCAGTTCTTC
>TRBD2|NA|TRBJ2-7|TRBV2
CASRKLAGGPYEQYF
TGTGCCAGCAGGAAACTAGCGGGAGGGCCCTACGAGCAGTACTTC
>NA|NA|TRBJ2-7|TRBV18
CASSPTPGAGMYF
TGTGCCAGCTCACCCACCCCCGGCGCGGGGATGTACTTC
>TRBD2|NA|TRBJ2-7|TRBV20-1
CSATGLAIGYEQYF
TGCAGTGCTACGGGACTAGCGATAGGCTACGAGCAGTACTTC
>TRBD2|few|TRBJ2-2|TRBV19
CASSLSGSPTGELFF
TGTGCCAGTAGTCTTAGCGGGAGTCCGACCGGGGAGCTGTTTTTT
>NA|many|TRBJ1-2|TRBV28
CASSRTGIGNYGYTF
TGTGCCAGCAGTCGCACAGGGATAGGGAACTATGGCTACACCTTC
>TRBD2|NA|TRBJ2-3|TRBV11-1
CTSSLRLAADTQYF
TGTACCAGCAGCTTACGGCTAGCGGCAGATACGCAGTATTTT
>NA|many|TRBJ2-3|TRBV2
CASSEAHTDTQYF
TGTGCCAGCAGTGAAGCTCACACAGATACGCAGTATTTT
>NA|few|TRBJ2-1|TRBV7-9
CASSLRAGGLNSYNEQFF
TGTGCCAGCAGCTTACGGGCCGGGGGCCTCAACTCCTACAATGAGCAGTTCTTC
>TRBD1|few|TRBJ1-6|TRBV30
CAWGIWTGPNSPLHF
TGTGCCTGGGGAATCTGGACAGGGCCGAATTCACCCCTCCACTTT